The 5 T cell receptor beta chains below were found in one sample sequenced in a study of beta chain features in type 1 diabetes. General study findings and limits: In every one of the four CD4+ subsets, TCRB CDR3s were moderately but significantly shorter in Type 1 diabetes patients.

These receptors have no known antigen. Since all of the isolated RNA was reverse transcribed, expressed TCRB transcripts were what got sequenced. Repertoires were generated with immunoSEQ multiplex PCR, while TCRdb's copy carries only in-frame clones and drops some. The sample has about 660,000 clones, roughly an eighth seen once; the top ten hold around 0.04%. Sequencing input: naive CD4+ T cells from blood. Source of these receptors: a man aged 18-30 years with type 1 diabetes.

The sample holds a few counts of this clone. This CDR3 is also generated by other DNA sequences in the sample. The chain joins TRBV30 to TRBJ2-1; weak D call: TRBD1 (5 bases). Germline loops: CDR1 GTSNPN, CDR2 SVGIG (reference sequence). Trimming shortened V by 2 bases and J by 7 bases, and 6 bases separated the two germline ends. The CDR3 is 11 residues long. CDR3 in DNA: TGTGCCTGGAGTAGGGGTAATGAGCAGTTCTTC. Translation gives CAWSRGNEQFF.

This clone turned up a few times. The rearrangement uses TRBV30 and TRBJ1-2, with D tentatively TRBD1 (6 bases). CDR1 and CDR2 from the germline V gene are GTSNPN and SVGIG (reference sequence). V lost 2 bases and J 8 bases, leaving 12 bases between the germline ends. CDR3 length equals 12 residues. Here the CDR3 reads CAWSRGGAGYTF. In DNA, the CDR3 is TGTGCCTGGAGTCGCGGGGGCGCCGGCTACACCTTC.

The V and J genes are TRBV4-3 and TRBJ1-6, with D unresolved. Trimming left V 0 bases short and J 5 bases short, with 8 bases between. The CDR3 extends over 15 amino acids. Looked up from germline, CDR1 is LGHNA and CDR2 is YSLEER. Written as DNA, the CDR3 is TGCGCCAGCAGCCAAGAGAAGGTGAATAATTCACCCCTCCACTTT. Translating gives CASSQEKVNNSPLHF.

This rearrangement joins TRBV19 to TRBJ2-7, with D hard to call. This CDR3 spans 13 amino acids. Trimming took 0 bases from V and 3 from J, leaving 6 bases between them. Germline V gene data show CDR1 as LNHDA and CDR2 as SQIVND (reference sequence). The CDR3 loop is CASSIDLDYEQYF. In DNA, the CDR3 is TGTGCCAGTAGTATAGACTTGGACTACGAGCAGTACTTC.

The sample holds a few counts of this clone. This chain joins TRBV28 and TRBJ2-7; TRBD1 is a possible D gene (7 bases). This CDR3 comprises 15 residues. Germline values: CDR1 MDHEN, CDR2 SYDVKM. The V and J ends lost 2 bases and 1 base respectively, with 12 bases between them. Here the CDR3 DNA reads TGTGCCAGCAGTTTAGGAGGGGGCGAGTCCTACGAGCAGTACTTC. Translation gives CASSLGGGESYEQYF.